The entry that follows covers one T cell receptor beta chain sequence. Its target is unknown. These data come from a study of graft-versus-host responses after intestinal transplantation. Study observations and caveats: The presence of high graft-versus-host to host-versus-graft clonal ratios in allografts characterized patients with graft-donor T cell macrochimerism. Marrow from the recipient contained GvH clones, some of which had appeared first in ileum or blood. Early post-transplant HvG declines were associated with peak circulating GvH clone levels.

Trimming cost V 0 bases and J 5 bases, with 11 bases left between them. Germline V lookup: CDR1 MNHEY, CDR2 SVGAGI. This CDR3 contains 14 residues. The method was immunoSEQ multiplex PCR; TCRdb's version includes in-frame clones alone and lacks a portion of them. The sample consists of around 50,000 clones, 70% to 90% of them appearing once. Sequenced here: unstimulated CD4+ T cells sorted from spleen or lymph node cells, sampled before transplant. The chain combines TRBV6-5 with TRBJ2-7, with D possibly being TRBD1 (6 bases). The TCR originated in a human donor who was the organ donor for an intestinal transplant. The CDR3 reads CASSYSGQTDEQYF. The CDR3 bases are TGTGCCAGCAGTTACTCAGGACAGACCGACGAGCAGTACTTC.